Shown below are 6 T cell receptor beta chains from a single sample sequenced in a study of T cells in Graves' hyperthyroidism and ophthalmopathy. Amplification targeted TCR beta CDR3 regions from RNA transcripts. The HTBI primer set served for first-round RT-PCR of the TCR CDR3. TCRdb redid the calling of the multiplex PCR reads with MiXCR, one entry per CDR3 protein. The sample includes approximately 300,000 distinct CDR3 sequences, approximately 19% of them seen just once. Sequenced material: blood. The receptor source for this set is a man aged 50 or older with Graves' ophthalmopathy.

The chain recombines TRBV5-4 with TRBJ2-1; 7 nucleotides match TRBD2. Trimming cost V 4 bases and J 5 bases; bases outside gene matches: 12. The CDR3 runs to 16 residues. Germline CDR1 SGHNT, CDR2 YYREEE (reference sequence). CDR3 DNA sequence: TGTGCCAGCAGCCCGGGGGGTTGGGGATCCGACAATGAGCAGTTCTTC. Translating gives CASSPGGWGSDNEQFF. Drawing the rest from reference TRBV5-4 and TRBJ2-1, the complete variable domain is ETGVTQSPTHLIKTRGQQVTLRCSSQSGHNTVSWYQQALGQGPQFIFQYYREEENGRGNFPPRFSGLQFPNYSSELNVNALELDDSALYLCASSPGGWGSDNEQFFGPGTRLTVL.

The chain couples TRBV7-9 to TRBJ2-1; D perhaps matches TRBD1 (6 bases). Per the germline V gene, CDR1 is SEHNR and CDR2 is FQNEAQ (reference sequence). V lost 0 bases and J lost 10, with 16 bases in between. CDR3 length: 15 amino acids. In DNA, the CDR3 is TGTGCCAGCAGCTTAGCGTTGGGACACGTTAAAGAGCAGTTCTTC. Amino acids: CASSLALGHVKEQFF.

The genes are TRBV2 and TRBJ2-2; no clear D. Trimming took off 6 bases at V and 4 bases at J, with 12 bases between the two ends. Germline CDR1 is SNHLY and CDR2 is FYNNEI. The CDR3 extends over 14 amino acids. This chain's CDR3 is CASSPESGTGELFF. CDR3 DNA sequence: TGTGCCAGCAGCCCCGAGAGTGGCACCGGGGAGCTGTTTTTT.

A word on this clonotype: A read error may be the cause here, since a much bigger clone is one base away. The rearrangement links TRBV5-6 to TRBJ2-3; D is ambiguous. V lost 3 bases and J lost 0, with 8 bases in between. The germline gives CDR1 SGHDT, CDR2 YYEEEE. This CDR3 spans 14 amino acids. CDR3 protein: CASSSAESTDTQYF. The CDR3 DNA is TGTGCCAGCAGCTCGGCGGAGAGCACAGATACGCAGTATTTT.

In its sample, this clonotype was seen a few times. This sequence joins TRBV4-2 and TRBJ2-7; 11 bases fit TRBD2. Germline CDR1 reads LGHNA; CDR2 reads YNFKEQ. This CDR3 spans 17 amino acids. V shed 0 bases and J 4 bases; nucleotides not matched to a gene: 8. The CDR3 DNA is TGTGCCAGCAGCCAAGAGCCCTCTAGCGGGGGGAGGTACGAGCAGTACTTC. It yields the protein CASSQEPSSGGRYEQYF.

V gene TRBV12-3 or TRBV12-4 combines with J gene TRBJ2-1; TRBD2 agrees at 8 bases. V lost 8 bases to trimming and J lost 7 bases; unmatched junction nucleotides: 7. The CDR3 covers 13 residues. CDR3: CASSWTSRNEQFF. CDR3 coding DNA: TGTGCCAGCTCCTGGACTAGCAGAAATGAGCAGTTCTTC.